This TCR beta chain comes out of a study of OX40 agonist ivuxolimab in advanced cancers. Study summary: Ivuxolimab was delivered to patients intravenously every 2 weeks at doses spanning 0.01 to 10 mg/kg. Averaging roughly 60 years in age, with a range of 23 to 79, the cohort was 65% to 90% male. The study's findings and limits: Some of the lowest clonal expansion was seen in partial responders at 0.1-3.0 mg/kg. The investigators did not determine what antigen specificity the expanded peripheral T cells had.

Only in-frame clones appear in the TCRdb table, and some are missing; sequencing was by immunoSEQ multiplex PCR. This sample has 95,000 to 100,000 clones, with about four fifths found just once. Worth noting for this clone: Antigen: not known.

The V gene end was trimmed by 5 bases and the J gene end by 10 bases; junction bases not matched to a gene: 13. From germline, CDR1 is GTSNPN and CDR2 SVGIG (reference sequence). The CDR3 is made up of 14 amino acids. The receptor was derived from an adult with an advanced solid tumor such as melanoma, head and neck, liver or kidney cancer. The sample in question was CD4+ or CD8+ T cells sorted from blood, obtained in a trial of the OX40 agonist ivuxolimab. J is TRBJ1-4 and V is TRBV30; 7 bases match TRBD1. CDR3 residues: CAWGRGAPDGKLFF. In nucleotides, the CDR3 is TGTGCCTGGGGCAGGGGGGCTCCTGACGGAAAACTGTTTTTT.